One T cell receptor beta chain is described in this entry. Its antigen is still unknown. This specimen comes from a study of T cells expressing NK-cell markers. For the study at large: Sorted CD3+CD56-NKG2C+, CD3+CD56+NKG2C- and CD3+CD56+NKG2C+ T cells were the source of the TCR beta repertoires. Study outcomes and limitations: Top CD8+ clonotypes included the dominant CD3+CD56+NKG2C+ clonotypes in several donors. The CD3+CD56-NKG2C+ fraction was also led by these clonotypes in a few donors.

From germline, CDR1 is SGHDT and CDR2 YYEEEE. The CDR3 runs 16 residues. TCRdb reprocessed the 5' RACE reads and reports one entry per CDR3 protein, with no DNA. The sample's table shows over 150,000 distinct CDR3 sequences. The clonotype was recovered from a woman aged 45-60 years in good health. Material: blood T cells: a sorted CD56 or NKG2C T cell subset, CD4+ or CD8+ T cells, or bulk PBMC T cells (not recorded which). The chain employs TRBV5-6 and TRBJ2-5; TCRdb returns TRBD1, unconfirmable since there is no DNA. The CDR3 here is CASSSGQGALEETQYF.